The 25 T cell receptor beta chains in this list originate from one sample, sequenced in a study of early T cells in non-severe SARS-CoV-2 infection. TCRdb re-called the 5' RACE reads with MiXCR, one entry per CDR3 protein. The sample holds fewer than 45,000 distinct CDR3 sequences, more than 8% seen once. The sequencing sample was made of whole blood. These receptors were taken from an adult who was a healthcare worker with PCR-confirmed SARS-CoV-2 infection or an uninfected control (not recorded which).

This clonotype was recorded at least ten times. The chain is built from TRBV29-1 and TRBJ1-1, with TRBD1 as a possible D gene (6 bases). CDR1 and CDR2 from the germline V gene are SQVTM and ANQGSEA. V lost 5 bases, J lost 1 base, and 11 bases lay in between. CDR3 length: 13 residues. The DNA of the CDR3 is TGCAGCGTTCCCTCGACAGGGAACACTGAAGCTTTCTTT. This encodes CSVPSTGNTEAFF.

The chain employs TRBV7-2 and TRBJ1-4; D is unresolved. CDR3 length equals 16 residues. V lost 1 base and J 0 bases, leaving 9 bases between the germline ends. Germline V lookup: CDR1 SGHTA, CDR2 FQGNSA. For the CDR3, the DNA is TGTGCCAGCAGCTTAGGTCGCGGAGCAACTAATGAAAAACTGTTTTTT. This gives the protein CASSLGRGATNEKLFF.

This clonotype was picked up a small number of times. This chain connects TRBV7-9 to TRBJ1-1, with 9 nucleotides matching TRBD1. The ends lost 2 bases at V and 7 bases at J; junction bases unmatched: 2. The CDR3 extends over 13 amino acids. The germline V gene encodes CDR1 SEHNR and CDR2 FQNEAQ (reference sequence). The CDR3 coding sequence is TGTGCCAGCAGCTTAATGGGACAGGGTGAAGCTTTCTTT. Protein product: CASSLMGQGEAFF.

The chain employs TRBV28 and TRBJ2-7, with D perhaps matching TRBD1 (6 bases). Trimming removed 5 bases at V and 6 bases at J, with 14 bases between. This CDR3 spans 13 amino acids. Germline CDR1 is MDHEN and CDR2 is SYDVKM. The CDR3 loop reads CASSRLGTLEQYF. The CDR3 DNA sequence: TGTGCCAGCAGTAGACTCGGGACACTCGAGCAGTACTTC.

The chain employs TRBV10-3 and TRBJ2-3; D possibly corresponds to TRBD2 (5 bases). The CDR3 has 15 residues. Per the germline V gene, CDR1 is ENHRY and CDR2 is SYGVKD. Trimming cost V 11 bases and J 1 base, with 19 bases left between them. As DNA, the CDR3 is TGTGCCGTAGCGACCACTAGGTCGGGCACAGATACGCAGTATTTT. Translation gives CAVATTRSGTDTQYF.

This clonotype was recorded a few times. V usage is TRBV5-5 and J usage is TRBJ2-1; 8 bases fit TRBD2. The CDR3 spans 14 residues. Trimming removed 7 bases from V and 2 bases from J; junction bases left unmatched: 5. Per germline, CDR1 SGHKS and CDR2 YYEKEE (reference sequence). The CDR3 protein is CASWERGPYNEQFF. CDR3 nucleotide sequence: TGTGCCAGCTGGGAGCGGGGGCCCTACAATGAGCAGTTCTTC.

This clonotype appeared many times. CDR3 sequence: CASSLGPGGFDIQYF. The CDR3 DNA reads as TGTGCCAGCAGCTTGGGTCCAGGGGGGTTTGACATTCAGTACTTC. This chain joins TRBV5-5 and TRBJ2-4, with D possibly TRBD1 on 7 matching bases. This CDR3 has 15 residues. Trimming took 0 bases from V and 8 from J, leaving 15 bases between them. The germline CDR1 and CDR2 sequences are SGHKS and YYEKEE (reference sequence).

Many counts were recorded for this clonotype. The V call is TRBV13, the J call TRBJ1-1, with D uncertain. This CDR3 has 15 residues. CDR1 and CDR2 (germline): PRHDT, FYEKMQ (reference sequence). Deletions cut 4 bases from V and 0 bases from J, with 12 bases between. The CDR3: CASSSPGVLNTEAFF. The DNA of the CDR3 is TGTGCCAGCAGCTCCCCCGGGGTCCTGAACACTGAAGCTTTCTTT.

This clonotype was observed once. The chain carries TRBV20-1 and TRBJ2-3; no definite D call. The V and J ends lost 3 bases and 4 bases respectively, with 5 bases between them. The germline gives CDR1 DFQATT, CDR2 SNEGSKA (reference sequence). The CDR3 runs 11 residues. The CDR3 here is CSARGSDTQYF. CDR3 in DNA: TGCAGTGCTAGGGGGTCAGATACGCAGTATTTT.

The sample holds a few counts of this clonotype. The chain employs TRBV2 and TRBJ2-3, with 8 bases that match TRBD1. This CDR3 has 14 residues. J gave up 3 bases and V 6 bases, and 5 bases lay outside the gene matches. The germline V gene encodes CDR1 SNHLY and CDR2 FYNNEI. The CDR3: CASRATGGTDTQYF. DNA for the CDR3: TGTGCCAGCAGAGCAACAGGGGGAACAGATACGCAGTATTTT.

This clonotype was seen more than once but under ten times. V and J are TRBV19 and TRBJ2-7; D remains ambiguous. Germline V CDR1 and CDR2: LNHDA, SQIVND (reference sequence). This CDR3 contains 12 residues. The V end was cut by 10 bases, the J end by 3 bases, with 13 bases between. CDR3 protein: CATSHESYEQYF. CDR3 coding DNA: TGTGCCACCTCACATGAGAGCTACGAGCAGTACTTC.

There are many counts of this clonotype. The V call is TRBV29-1, the J call TRBJ1-1; D perhaps matches TRBD1 (6 bases). The CDR3 has 14 amino acids. The V gene lost 7 bases and the J gene lost 0 bases, with 15 bases spanning the gap. Germline CDR1 and CDR2: SQVTM and ANQGSEA. CDR3 sequence: CSAFQGIMNTEAFF. Written as DNA, the CDR3 is TGCAGCGCCTTCCAGGGGATCATGAACACTGAAGCTTTCTTT.

On this clonotype: A much more abundant neighbour one base away suggests this may be a read error. The rearrangement joins TRBV6-1 to TRBJ2-2, with D perhaps matching TRBD1 or TRBD2 (5 bases each). Trimming cost V 11 bases and J 4 bases, with 14 bases left between them. The CDR3 is 13 amino acids. Germline V gene lookup returns CDR1 MNHNS and CDR2 SASEGT. The CDR3 reads CAAHTGGTGELFF. CDR3 bases: TGTGCCGCACATACAGGAGGCACCGGGGAGCTGTTTTTT.

The rearrangement uses TRBV2 and TRBJ1-2, with unresolved D. CDR3 size: 15 residues. Trimming took 6 bases from V and 2 from J, leaving 16 bases between them. Germline CDR1 is SNHLY and CDR2 is FYNNEI. The DNA of the CDR3 is TGTGCCAGCAGCCCCGAAGTTGGGCGGAACTATGGCTACACCTTC. It is translated as CASSPEVGRNYGYTF.

At least ten counts were recorded for this clonotype. The chain employs TRBV12-3 or TRBV12-4 and TRBJ1-5; D possibly corresponds to TRBD1 (5 bases). This CDR3 spans 18 amino acids. V was cut by 5 bases and J by 3 bases, with 23 bases left in between. In nucleotides, the CDR3 is TGTGCCAGCAGTATAGGTTTTAGGCTTAACAGGTACAATCAGCCCCAGCATTTT. Amino acids: CASSIGFRLNRYNQPQHF.

This clonotype appeared a few times. Compared with germline, one end of the junction differs, possibly owing to a read error. The V call is TRBV28, the J call TRBJ2-1; D may be TRBD1 or TRBD2 (6 bases each). This CDR3 is 12 amino acids long. Germline values: CDR1 MDHEN, CDR2 SYDVKM. This CDR3 is CASGGPYNEQFF. In nucleotides, the CDR3 is TGTGCCAGCGGGGGGCCCTATAATGAGCAGTTCTTC.

This clonotype was seen a handful of times. The chain uses TRBV5-1 and TRBJ1-2; D uncertain. The CDR3 extends over 13 amino acids. Germline-derived CDR1 and CDR2 are SGHRS and YFSETQ. Trimming left V 5 bases short and J 1 base short, with 9 bases between. DNA of the CDR3: TGCGCCAGCAGAACGGCGGTTAACTATGGCTACACCTTC. Its translation is CASRTAVNYGYTF.

This clonotype has a handful of counts. The chain combines TRBV9 with TRBJ2-3; no clear D gene. The CDR3 length is 17 residues. Germline values: CDR1 SGDLS, CDR2 YYNGEE. V gave up 3 bases and J gave up 3 bases, with 20 bases separating them. The CDR3 DNA is TGTGCCAGCAGCGCATTCTCTAGGGTTAGTGAGACAGATACGCAGTATTTT. Amino acids: CASSAFSRVSETDTQYF.

At least ten counts were recorded for this clonotype. The V call is TRBV20-1, the J call TRBJ2-5, with 9 bases that match TRBD2. The junction had 9 bases not matched to a gene; V was cut back by 3 bases and J by 4 bases. CDR3 length equals 15 residues. Germline lookup yields CDR1 DFQATT and CDR2 SNEGSKA (reference sequence). The CDR3 bases are TGCAGTGCTAGTGGCGCGGGGGGGCTAGGAGAGACCCAGTACTTC. Amino acid sequence: CSASGAGGLGETQYF.

This clonotype turned up a few times. The genes are TRBV27 and TRBJ1-1, with TRBD1 matching 7 bases. The germline V gene has CDR1 MNHEY and CDR2 SMNVEV (reference sequence). The CDR3 length is 16 residues. With 3 bases clipped from V and 5 bases from J, the junction kept 12 bases outside the gene matches. Here the CDR3 reads CASSFFYTGAETEAFF. CDR3 bases: TGTGCCAGCAGTTTTTTCTATACAGGGGCGGAAACTGAAGCTTTCTTT.

This clonotype occurred many times. The J gene is TRBJ2-5, the V gene TRBV5-5; D gene ambiguous. Per germline, CDR1 SGHKS and CDR2 YYEKEE (reference sequence). V lost 5 bases and J 2 bases, leaving 13 bases between the germline ends. The CDR3 has 14 amino acids. The CDR3 loop is CASRRSGAQETQYF. DNA for the CDR3: TGTGCCAGCAGGAGGTCTGGCGCGCAAGAGACCCAGTACTTC. Together with reference TRBV5-5 and TRBJ2-5, the CDR3 gives the full variable domain: DAGVTQSPTHLIKTRGQQVTLRCSPISGHKSVSWYQQVLGQGPQFIFQYYEKEERGRGNFPDRFSARQFPNYSSELNVNALLLGDSALYLCASRRSGAQETQYFGPGTRLLVL.

This clonotype was observed many times. V and J are TRBV12-3 or TRBV12-4 and TRBJ1-6, with TRBD1 matching over 9 bases. The CDR3 sequence is 16 residues long. The V and J ends lost 5 bases and 3 bases, in that order; junction bases with no gene match: 5. The CDR3 DNA is TGTGCCAGCAGTACTACAGGGGGCGGCTATAATTCACCCCTCCACTTT. Translated: CASSTTGGGYNSPLHF.

This clonotype was observed at least ten times. The chain combines TRBV19 with TRBJ2-1; 7 positions agree with TRBD2. V trimming: 3 bases; J trimming: 4 bases; junction bases outside the gene matches: 6. CDR3 length: 15 amino acids. Germline values: CDR1 LNHDA, CDR2 SQIVND (reference sequence). The CDR3, as DNA: TGTGCCAGTAGTATCTCCCAAGCGGGATACAATGAGCAGTTCTTC. It encodes CASSISQAGYNEQFF.

This clonotype was found a few times. This chain joins TRBV5-1 and TRBJ1-1; TRBD1 agrees at 8 bases. The CDR3 spans 13 residues. Germline CDR1 SGHRS, CDR2 YFSETQ. V lost 3 bases to trimming and J lost 5 bases; unmatched junction nucleotides: 3. CDR3 sequence reads: CASSYRDRTEAFF. In DNA form, the CDR3 reads TGCGCCAGCAGCTACCGGGACAGGACTGAAGCTTTCTTT.

This clonotype has a count of ten or more. The V gene is TRBV20-1, the J gene TRBJ1-5, with D unclear. The CDR3 totals 16 residues. V was pared by 1 base and J by 0 bases, with 13 bases between. CDR1 DFQATT and CDR2 SNEGSKA come from the germline V gene (reference sequence). DNA of the CDR3: TGCAGTGCTAGAGGGGGATTCAGTAATAGCAATCAGCCCCAGCATTTT. This codes for CSARGGFSNSNQPQHF.